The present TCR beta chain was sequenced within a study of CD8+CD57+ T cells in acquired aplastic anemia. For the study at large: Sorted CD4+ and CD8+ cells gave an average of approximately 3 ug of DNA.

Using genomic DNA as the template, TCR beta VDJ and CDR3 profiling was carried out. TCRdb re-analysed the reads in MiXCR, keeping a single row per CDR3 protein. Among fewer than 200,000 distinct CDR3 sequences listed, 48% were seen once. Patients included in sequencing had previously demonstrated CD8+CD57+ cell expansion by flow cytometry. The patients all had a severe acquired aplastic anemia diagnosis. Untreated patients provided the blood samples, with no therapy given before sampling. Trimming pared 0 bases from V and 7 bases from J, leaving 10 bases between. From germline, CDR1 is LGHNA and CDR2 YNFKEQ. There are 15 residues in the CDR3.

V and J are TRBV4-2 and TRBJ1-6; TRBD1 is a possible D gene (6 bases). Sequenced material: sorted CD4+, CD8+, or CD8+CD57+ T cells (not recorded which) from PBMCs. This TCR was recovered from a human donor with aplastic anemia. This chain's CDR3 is CASSQEEGVNSPLHF. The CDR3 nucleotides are TGTGCCAGCAGCCAAGAGGAGGGGGTGAATTCACCCCTCCACTTT.